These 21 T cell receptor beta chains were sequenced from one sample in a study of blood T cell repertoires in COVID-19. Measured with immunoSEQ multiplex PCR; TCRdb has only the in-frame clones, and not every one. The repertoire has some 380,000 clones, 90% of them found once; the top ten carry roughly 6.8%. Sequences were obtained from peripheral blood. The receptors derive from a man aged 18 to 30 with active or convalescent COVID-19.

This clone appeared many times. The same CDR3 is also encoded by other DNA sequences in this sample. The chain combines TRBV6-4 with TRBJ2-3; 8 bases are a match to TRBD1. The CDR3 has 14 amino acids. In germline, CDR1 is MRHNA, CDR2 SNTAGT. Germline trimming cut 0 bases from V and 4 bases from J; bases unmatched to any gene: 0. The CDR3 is CASSDSQGADTQYF. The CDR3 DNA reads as TGTGCCAGCAGTGACTCACAGGGGGCAGATACGCAGTATTTT.

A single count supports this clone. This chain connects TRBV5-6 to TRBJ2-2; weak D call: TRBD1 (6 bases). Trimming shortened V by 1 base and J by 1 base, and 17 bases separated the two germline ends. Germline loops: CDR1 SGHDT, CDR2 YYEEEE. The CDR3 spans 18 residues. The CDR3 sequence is CASSLLLTRTENTGELFF. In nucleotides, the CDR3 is TGTGCCAGCAGCTTGCTTCTCACCCGGACAGAGAACACCGGGGAGCTGTTTTTT.

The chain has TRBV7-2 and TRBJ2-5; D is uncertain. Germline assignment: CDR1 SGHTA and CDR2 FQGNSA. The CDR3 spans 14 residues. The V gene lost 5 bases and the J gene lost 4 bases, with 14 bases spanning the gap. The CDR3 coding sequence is TGTGCCAGCAGCACAAAAGTTCGTGGAGAGACCCAGTACTTC. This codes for CASSTKVRGETQYF. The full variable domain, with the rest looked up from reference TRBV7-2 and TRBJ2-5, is GAGVSQSPSNKVTEKGKDVELRCDPISGHTALYWYRQSLGQGLEFLIYFQGNSAPDKSGLPSDRFSAERTGGSVSTLTIQRTQQEDSAVYLCASSTKVRGETQYFGPGTRLLVL.

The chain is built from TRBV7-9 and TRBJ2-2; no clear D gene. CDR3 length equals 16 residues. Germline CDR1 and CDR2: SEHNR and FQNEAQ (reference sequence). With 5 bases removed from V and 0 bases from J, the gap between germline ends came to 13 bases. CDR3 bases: TGTGCCAGCAGCATACCGGGTCACCCGAACACCGGGGAGCTGTTTTTT. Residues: CASSIPGHPNTGELFF.

CDR3 in DNA: TGTGCCAGCAGCCCCTACCCCAGGACTAGCACAGATACGCAGTATTTT. Amino acid sequence: CASSPYPRTSTDTQYF. The chain links TRBV11-2 to TRBJ2-3; D may be TRBD2 (5 bases). The V end lost 5 bases, the J end lost 0 bases, and 15 bases lay between the germline ends. The CDR3 runs 16 residues. Germline CDR1 reads SGHAT; CDR2 reads FQNNGV.

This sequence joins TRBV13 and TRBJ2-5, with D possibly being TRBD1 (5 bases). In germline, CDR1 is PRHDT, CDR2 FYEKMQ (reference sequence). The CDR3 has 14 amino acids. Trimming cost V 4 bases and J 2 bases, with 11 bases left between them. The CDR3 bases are TGTGCCAGCAGCTATGGGGCGGATCAAGAGACCCAGTACTTC. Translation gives CASSYGADQETQYF.

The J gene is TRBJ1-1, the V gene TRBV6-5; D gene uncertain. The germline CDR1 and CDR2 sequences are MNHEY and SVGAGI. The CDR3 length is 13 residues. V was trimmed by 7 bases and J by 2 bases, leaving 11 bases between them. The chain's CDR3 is CASTRGGNTEAFF. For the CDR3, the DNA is TGTGCCAGCACCCGCGGCGGAAACACTGAAGCTTTCTTT.

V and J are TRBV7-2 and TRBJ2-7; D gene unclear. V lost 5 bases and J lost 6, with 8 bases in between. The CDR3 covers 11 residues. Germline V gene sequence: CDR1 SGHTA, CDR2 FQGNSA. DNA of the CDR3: TGTGCCAGCAGCCTTCGGTCCGAGCAGTACTTC. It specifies CASSLRSEQYF.

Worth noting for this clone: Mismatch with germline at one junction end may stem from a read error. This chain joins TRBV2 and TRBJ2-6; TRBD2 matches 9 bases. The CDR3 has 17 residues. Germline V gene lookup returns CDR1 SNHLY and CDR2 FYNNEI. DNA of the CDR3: TGTGCCAGCAGTGAGGGACTAGCAAGGTCTGGGGCCAACGTGCTGACTTTC. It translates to CASSEGLARSGANVLTF.

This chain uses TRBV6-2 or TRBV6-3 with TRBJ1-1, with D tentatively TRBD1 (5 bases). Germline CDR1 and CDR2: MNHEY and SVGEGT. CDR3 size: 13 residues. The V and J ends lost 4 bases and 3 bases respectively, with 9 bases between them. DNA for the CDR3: TGTGCCAGCAGTTCCCAGGGTTACACTGAAGCTTTCTTT. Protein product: CASSSQGYTEAFF.

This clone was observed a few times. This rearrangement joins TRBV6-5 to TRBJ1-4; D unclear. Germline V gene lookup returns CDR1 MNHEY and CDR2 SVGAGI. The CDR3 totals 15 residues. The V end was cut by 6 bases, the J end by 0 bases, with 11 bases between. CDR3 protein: CASRDSGATNEKLFF. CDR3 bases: TGTGCCAGCAGGGATAGCGGTGCAACTAATGAAAAACTGTTTTTT.

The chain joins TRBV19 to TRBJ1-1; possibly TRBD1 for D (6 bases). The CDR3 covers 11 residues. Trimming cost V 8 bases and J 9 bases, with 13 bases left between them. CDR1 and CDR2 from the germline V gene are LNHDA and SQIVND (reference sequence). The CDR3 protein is CASEDRRKAFF. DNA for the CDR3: TGTGCCAGTGAGGACAGACGGAAAGCTTTCTTT. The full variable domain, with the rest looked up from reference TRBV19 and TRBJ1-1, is DGGITQSPKYLFRKEGQNVTLSCEQNLNHDAMYWYRQDPGQGLRLIYYSQIVNDFQKGDIAEGYSVSREKKESFPLTVTSAQKNPTAFYLCASEDRRKAFFGQGTRLTVV.

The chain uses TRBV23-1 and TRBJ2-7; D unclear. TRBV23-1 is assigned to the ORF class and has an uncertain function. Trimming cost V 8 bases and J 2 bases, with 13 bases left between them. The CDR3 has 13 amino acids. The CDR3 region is CASHRYRAYEQYF. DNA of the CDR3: TGCGCCAGCCATCGGTACCGGGCCTACGAGCAGTACTTC.

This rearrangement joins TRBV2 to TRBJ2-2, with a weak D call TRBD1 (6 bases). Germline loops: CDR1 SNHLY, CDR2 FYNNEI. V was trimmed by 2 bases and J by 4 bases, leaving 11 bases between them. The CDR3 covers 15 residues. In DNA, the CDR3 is TGTGCCAGCAGTGAACACAGGGACGGCACCGGGGAGCTGTTTTTT. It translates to CASSEHRDGTGELFF.

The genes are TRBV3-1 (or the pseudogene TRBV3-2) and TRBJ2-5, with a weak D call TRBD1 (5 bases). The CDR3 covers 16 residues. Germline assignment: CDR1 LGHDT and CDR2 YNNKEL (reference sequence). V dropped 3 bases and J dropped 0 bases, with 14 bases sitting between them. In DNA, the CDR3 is TGTGCCAGCAGCCAGGGGCCGATTTCGTACCAAGAGACCCAGTACTTC. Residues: CASSQGPISYQETQYF.

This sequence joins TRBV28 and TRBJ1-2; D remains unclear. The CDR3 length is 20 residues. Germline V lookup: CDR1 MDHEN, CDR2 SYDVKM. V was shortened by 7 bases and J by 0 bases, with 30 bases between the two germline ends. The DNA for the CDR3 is TGTGCCAGCATAAGTTTCACGATTGGCCCTCCCTCCGCTCCTAACTATGGCTACACCTTC. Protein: CASISFTIGPPSAPNYGYTF.

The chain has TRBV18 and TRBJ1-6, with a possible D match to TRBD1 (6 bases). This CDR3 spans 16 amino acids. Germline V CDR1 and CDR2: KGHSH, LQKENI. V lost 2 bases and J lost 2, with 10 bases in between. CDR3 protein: CASSPIQGAYNSPLHF. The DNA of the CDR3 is TGTGCCAGCTCACCAATACAGGGTGCCTATAATTCACCCCTCCACTTT.

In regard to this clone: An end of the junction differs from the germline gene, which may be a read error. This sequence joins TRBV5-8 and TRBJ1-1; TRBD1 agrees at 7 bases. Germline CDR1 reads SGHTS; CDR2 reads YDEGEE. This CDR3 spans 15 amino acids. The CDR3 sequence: CASRPHLTGNAEAFF. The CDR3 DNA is TGTGCCAGCAGACCACACTTGACAGGGAACGCTGAAGCTTTCTTT.

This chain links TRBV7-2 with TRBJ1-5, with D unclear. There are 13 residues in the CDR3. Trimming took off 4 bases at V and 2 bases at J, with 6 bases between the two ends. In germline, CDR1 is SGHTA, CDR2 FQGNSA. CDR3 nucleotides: TGTGCCAGCAGCTCCGGTCGCAATCAGCCCCAGCATTTT. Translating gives CASSSGRNQPQHF.

CDR3 nucleotides: TGTGCCAGCAGCTCCGGGACTAGCGAGGAGACCCAGTACTTC. Amino acids: CASSSGTSEETQYF. The chain has TRBV11-2 and TRBJ2-5; 10 bases agree with TRBD2. The germline CDR1 and CDR2 sequences are SGHAT and FQNNGV. This CDR3 contains 14 residues. J gave up 5 bases and V 4 bases, and 4 bases lay outside the gene matches.

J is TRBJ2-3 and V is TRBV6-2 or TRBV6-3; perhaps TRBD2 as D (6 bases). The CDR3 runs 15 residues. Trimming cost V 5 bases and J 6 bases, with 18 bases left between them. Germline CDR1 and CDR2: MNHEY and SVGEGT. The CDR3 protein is CASSGQAGGRDTQYF. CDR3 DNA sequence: TGTGCCAGCAGTGGTCAAGCGGGTGGGCGGGATACGCAGTATTTT.